The 16 T cell receptor beta chains in this list originate from one sample, sequenced in a study of cytomegalovirus exposure and HLA in healthy donors. The PCR employed 60 Vbeta primers together with 13 Jbeta primers. The method was immunoSEQ multiplex PCR; TCRdb's version includes in-frame clones alone and lacks a portion of them. Of 150,000 to 200,000 clones in the sample, approximately 71% were seen once. Input material: PBMCs. Source of these receptors: a male donor in good health and CMV-seronegative.

The chain employs TRBV30 and TRBJ2-2, with TRBD1 matching 7 bases. There are 13 residues in the CDR3. In germline, CDR1 is GTSNPN, CDR2 SVGIG (reference sequence). The trim removed 0 bases at V and 6 bases at J, leaving 1 base unmatched. In nucleotides, the CDR3 is TGTGCCTGGAGTGTTGGGACAGCCGGGGAGCTGTTTTTT. It specifies CAWSVGTAGELFF.

Comments on this clone: The CDR3 end shows no conserved phenylalanine or tryptophan, and so a read error is likely. The chain uses TRBV6-5 and TRBJ1-2; D is perhaps TRBD1 (6 bases). CDR3 size: 15 residues. Germline assignment: CDR1 MNHEY and CDR2 SVGAGI. V lost 0 bases and J 3 bases, leaving 11 bases between the germline ends. CDR3 protein: CASSYSSKGDYGYTL. CDR3 nucleotides: TGTGCCAGCAGTTACTCGTCGAAGGGGGACTATGGCTACACCCTC.

This clone was found a few times. This chain joins TRBV11-2 and TRBJ2-7; weak D call: TRBD1 (5 bases). CDR1 is SGHAT and CDR2 is FQNNGV in the germline V gene. The V end was cut by 1 base, the J end by 5 bases, with 12 bases between. The CDR3 contains 14 residues. The chain's CDR3 is CASSLVAGKNEQYF. CDR3 coding DNA: TGTGCCAGCAGCTTAGTTGCAGGGAAAAACGAGCAGTACTTC.

V and J are TRBV4-1 and TRBJ2-7; tentatively, D is TRBD2 (6 bases). This CDR3 has 16 amino acids. Germline-derived CDR1 and CDR2 are MGHRA and YSYEKL. Trimming took 0 bases from V and 0 from J, leaving 12 bases between them. CDR3 sequence reads: CASSQEGRGSSYEQYF. The CDR3 bases are TGCGCCAGCAGCCAAGAAGGACGGGGGAGCTCCTACGAGCAGTACTTC.

The chain is built from TRBV15 and TRBJ1-1; D call uncertain. Germline V CDR1 and CDR2: LNHNV, YYDKDF (reference sequence). The CDR3 contains 12 residues. V was cut by 2 bases and J by 3 bases, with 4 bases left in between. This chain's CDR3 is CATSRRYTEAFF. CDR3 bases: TGTGCCACCAGCAGACGGTACACTGAAGCTTTCTTT.

The CDR3 coding sequence is TGCGCCAGCAGCCATGACAGGGGGCCTGGCTACACCTTC. Its translation is CASSHDRGPGYTF. This chain links TRBV4-1 with TRBJ1-2, with 10 nucleotides matching TRBD1. The CDR3 sequence is 13 residues long. Per germline, CDR1 MGHRA and CDR2 YSYEKL. J lost 7 bases, V lost 3 bases, and 2 bases had no gene match.

The CDR3 DNA sequence: TGTGCCAGCAGCTTAATCGGGGGCCAAGAGACCCAGTACTTC. This translates into CASSLIGGQETQYF. This chain joins TRBV7-6 and TRBJ2-5, with D perhaps matching TRBD2 (6 bases). This CDR3 is built from 14 residues. Germline V CDR1 and CDR2: SGHVS, FNYEAQ. V was cut by 2 bases and J by 1 base, with 8 bases left in between.

The chain recombines TRBV19 with TRBJ1-5; no definite D call. The V and J ends lost 3 bases and 7 bases respectively, with 13 bases between them. This CDR3 spans 14 amino acids. CDR1 and CDR2 from the germline V gene are LNHDA and SQIVND (reference sequence). The CDR3 spells CASSMWEGNQPQHF. The CDR3 DNA follows: TGTGCCAGTAGTATGTGGGAGGGAAACCAGCCCCAGCATTTT.

The chain employs TRBV7-6 and TRBJ2-7; TRBD1 matches 8 bases. This CDR3 is built from 17 residues. Per germline, CDR1 SGHVS and CDR2 FNYEAQ. The J segment lost 2 bases and the V segment lost 1 base, leaving 10 bases of the junction unmatched. The CDR3 nucleotides are TGTGCCAGCAGCTTAGTGGGACAGGCCAAAGGCGCCTACGAGCAGTACTTC. This sequence encodes CASSLVGQAKGAYEQYF.

The V call is TRBV6-5, the J call TRBJ2-3, with 7 bases fitting TRBD1. CDR3 length equals 14 residues. V shed 6 bases and J 4 bases; nucleotides not matched to a gene: 7. From germline, CDR1 is MNHEY and CDR2 SVGAGI. CDR3 amino acids: CASSLTGNPDTQYF. As DNA, the CDR3 is TGTGCCAGCAGCCTGACAGGGAACCCAGATACGCAGTATTTT.

The gene calls are TRBV6-5 and TRBJ1-2; 8 nucleotides line up with TRBD1. The CDR3 length is 14 residues. The germline V gene has CDR1 MNHEY and CDR2 SVGAGI. Losses at the gene ends were 6 bases for V and 1 base for J; bases not matched to a gene: 4. The CDR3 is CASRRGQGNYGYTF. As DNA, the CDR3 is TGTGCCAGCAGACGTGGACAGGGTAACTATGGCTACACCTTC.

This clone was seen once. This rearrangement joins TRBV23-1 to TRBJ1-5; no clear D gene. TRBV23-1 is given ORF status, its function remaining uncertain. V gave up 0 bases and J gave up 0 bases, with 6 bases separating them. The CDR3 sequence is 15 residues long. The CDR3 DNA follows: TGCGCCAGCAGTCAATCCACAGATAGCAATCAGCCCCAGCATTTT. It yields the protein CASSQSTDSNQPQHF.

This clone was seen only once. V usage is TRBV5-1 and J usage is TRBJ2-5; weak D call: TRBD2 (6 bases). Trimming left V 4 bases short and J 0 bases short, with 13 bases between. CDR1 is SGHRS and CDR2 is YFSETQ in the germline V gene. The CDR3 is 15 residues long. Here the CDR3 DNA reads TGCGCCAGCAGCATGGGACTTTCGTACCAAGAGACCCAGTACTTC. This codes for CASSMGLSYQETQYF. Drawing the rest from reference TRBV5-1 and TRBJ2-5, the complete variable domain is KAGVTQTPRYLIKTRGQQVTLSCSPISGHRSVSWYQQTPGQGLQFLFEYFSETQRNKGNFPGRFSGRQFSNSRSEMNVSTLELGDSALYLCASSMGLSYQETQYFGPGTRLLVL.

The rearrangement links TRBV15 to TRBJ2-3; 9 bases agree with TRBD2. The V segment lost 1 base and the J segment 2 bases; nucleotides outside the gene matches: 4. The CDR3 length is 16 residues. From germline, CDR1 is LNHNV and CDR2 YYDKDF (reference sequence). The CDR3 DNA is TGTGCCACCAGCAGAGCACTAGCGGGTTACACAGATACGCAGTATTTT. It encodes CATSRALAGYTDTQYF.

The chain links TRBV11-3 to TRBJ2-1; 11 bases fit TRBD2. After removal of 5 bases from V and 5 bases from J, the junction contained 5 bases not matched to a gene. The CDR3 runs to 15 residues. The germline CDR1 and CDR2 sequences are SGHNT and YENEEA. CDR3 bases: TGTGCCAGCAGCCGTAGCGGGGGGGTTAACAATGAGCAGTTCTTC. Protein: CASSRSGGVNNEQFF.

A word on this clone: Other DNA sequences in this specimen translate into the identical CDR3. The V gene is TRBV7-6, the J gene TRBJ2-5; D might be TRBD1 (5 bases). Germline loops: CDR1 SGHVS, CDR2 FNYEAQ. The ends were cut back, 7 bases at V and 4 bases at J, with 16 bases in the middle. The CDR3 is 14 amino acids. This CDR3 reads CASTPGPGLETQYF. CDR3 DNA: TGTGCCAGCACCCCAGGTCCAGGGTTAGAGACCCAGTACTTC.